The sequence of this T cell receptor beta chain was determined in a study of early T cells in non-severe SARS-CoV-2 infection. Study background: Chains were not paired, and sequencing was done on bulk RNA from unsorted whole blood.

As regards this clonotype: Its specificity is not known.

MiXCR, run by TCRdb on the 5' RACE reads, gives a single entry per CDR3 protein. The sample records about 80,000 distinct CDR3 sequences, over 4% being singletons. Overall study results and limits: A preference for anti-spike CD8 responses marked VDJdb matching, which missed private and CD4 specificities.

The V gene lost 4 bases and the J gene lost 5 bases, with 21 bases spanning the gap. CDR1 SGHNT and CDR2 YYREEE come from the germline V gene (reference sequence). The CDR3 is 16 amino acids. Here the sequenced sample was whole blood, taken at baseline. V usage is TRBV5-4 and J usage is TRBJ1-2, with D perhaps matching TRBD1 (6 bases). This receptor was taken from an adult who was a healthcare worker with PCR-confirmed SARS-CoV-2 infection or an uninfected control (not recorded which). The CDR3 nucleotides are TGTGCCAGCAGCGGCGGGGGCCGGCAAGAGTTGTATGGCTACACCTTC. It yields the protein CASSGGGRQELYGYTF.